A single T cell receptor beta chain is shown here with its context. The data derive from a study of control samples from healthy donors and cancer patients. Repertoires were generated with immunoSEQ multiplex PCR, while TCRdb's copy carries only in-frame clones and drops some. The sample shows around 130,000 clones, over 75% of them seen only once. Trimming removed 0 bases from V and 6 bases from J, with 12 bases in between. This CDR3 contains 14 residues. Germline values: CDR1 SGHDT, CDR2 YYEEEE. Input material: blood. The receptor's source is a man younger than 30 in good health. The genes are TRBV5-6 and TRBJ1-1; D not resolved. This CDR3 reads CASSLARWMAEAFF. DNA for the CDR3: TGTGCCAGCAGCTTGGCCAGGTGGATGGCTGAAGCTTTCTTT.